This T cell receptor beta chain was identified during a study of blood T cell repertoires in COVID-19. Looking at the study overall: Sample material is recorded as cDNA or gDNA derived from T cells, B-cell-depleted T cells, or PBMCs.

CDR1 is SGHDT, CDR2 YYEEEE, per germline. This CDR3 is 16 amino acids long. The ends were cut back, 0 bases at V and 4 bases at J, with 13 bases in the middle. Generated by immunoSEQ multiplex PCR, the TCRdb table keeps only in-frame clones and is missing some. The sample has about 230,000 clones, under 90% seen once. Patients in Seattle were enrolled during active infection, then followed longitudinally. This rearrangement joins TRBV5-6 to TRBJ2-2, with D uncertain. This TCR derives from a man in his fifties or sixties with COVID-19, enrolled during active disease. The sample comprised peripheral blood. The CDR3, as DNA: TGTGCCAGCAGCTTGGAAGGAATGCGAGGCACCGGGGAGCTGTTTTTT. Protein: CASSLEGMRGTGELFF.